Following are 29 T cell receptor beta chains from one sample sequenced in a study of monozygotic twins with inflammatory bowel disease. TCRdb re-called the 5' RACE reads and catalogs CDR3 proteins one per entry, DNA excluded. The sample includes 300,000 to 450,000 distinct CDR3 sequences. Sequenced sample: blood. Every receptor here comes from a human donor with ulcerative colitis or Crohn's disease, or a healthy co-twin of an affected twin (not recorded which).

This chain connects TRBV6-1 to TRBJ2-7; lacking DNA, the TRBD2 call made by TCRdb goes unchecked. The CDR3 sequence is 15 residues long. The germline CDR1 and CDR2 sequences are MNHNS and SASEGT. CDR3 region: CASSRTSGETYEQYF.

The chain couples TRBV24-1 to TRBJ2-5; TCRdb selects TRBD1, and the lack of DNA leaves this call unchecked. Germline lookup yields CDR1 KGHDR and CDR2 SFDVKD. The CDR3 is 15 residues long. The CDR3 loop reads CATSDPGTTGETQYF.

This chain uses TRBV7-3 with TRBJ2-1. CDR1 and CDR2 (germline): SGHTA, FQGTGA. The CDR3 has 13 residues. CDR3: CASSRSGYNEQFF. The full variable domain, rest sourced from reference TRBV7-3 and TRBJ2-1, is GAGVSQTPSNKVTEKGKYVELRCDPISGHTALYWYRQSLGQGPEFLIYFQGTGAADDSGLPNDRFFAVRPEGSVSTLKIQRTERGDSAVYLCASSRSGYNEQFFGPGTRLTVL.

V and J are TRBV7-9 and TRBJ1-1; TCRdb's D gene call, TRBD1, goes unchecked for lack of DNA. The germline V gene has CDR1 SEHNR and CDR2 FQNEAQ (reference sequence). There are 15 residues in the CDR3. CDR3 in amino acids: CASSLIQGPNTEAFF.

The rearrangement links TRBV5-1 to TRBJ1-3; TCRdb designates TRBD1, a call that cannot be tested without DNA. Looked up from germline, CDR1 is SGHRS and CDR2 is YFSETQ. The CDR3 runs to 16 residues. The CDR3 region is CASSPGQAISGNTIYF.

The chain has TRBV25-1 and TRBJ1-6. Germline V gene lookup returns CDR1 MGHDK and CDR2 SYGVNS. CDR3 length equals 17 residues. The CDR3 protein is CASSISQPSSYNSPLHF.

The rearrangement joins TRBV4-3 to TRBJ2-7; lacking DNA, the TRBD1 call made by TCRdb goes unchecked. This CDR3 comprises 15 residues. Germline assignment: CDR1 LGHNA and CDR2 YSLEER. CDR3 loop: CASSQDGQGSYEQYF.

The chain couples TRBV3-1 to TRBJ2-7; TCRdb reports TRBD2, a call that lacks DNA to check it against. The CDR3 runs 15 residues. Germline-derived CDR1 and CDR2 are LGHDT and YNNKEL (reference sequence). CDR3 residues: CASSQDGGGTYEQYF.

The chain has TRBV2 and TRBJ1-5. CDR3 length equals 17 residues. The germline gives CDR1 SNHLY, CDR2 FYNNEI. CDR3 sequence reads: CASSYPLRDGSNQPQHF.

The chain has TRBV7-6 and TRBJ1-6; checking the TCRdb D call of TRBD1 is not possible without DNA. Germline V gene sequence: CDR1 SGHVS, CDR2 FNYEAQ. This CDR3 spans 16 amino acids. The CDR3 loop reads CASSFSGTANNSPLHF.

The chain employs TRBV28 and TRBJ2-5; the D call of TRBD1 rests on TCRdb alone, since no DNA is present to check it. This CDR3 has 16 amino acids. Per the germline V gene, CDR1 is MDHEN and CDR2 is SYDVKM. CDR3 in amino acids: CASSSNPGTGQETQYF. The full variable domain, completed using reference TRBV28 and TRBJ2-5, is DVKVTQSSRYLVKRTGEKVFLECVQDMDHENMFWYRQDPGLGLRLIYFSYDVKMKEKGDIPEGYSVSREKKERFSLILESASTNQTSMYLCASSSNPGTGQETQYFGPGTRLLVL.

The chain has TRBV20-1 and TRBJ1-1. The CDR3 extends over 15 amino acids. Germline V lookup: CDR1 DFQATT, CDR2 SNEGSKA (reference sequence). The CDR3 is CSARDTGGPNTEAFF.

V gene TRBV12-3 or TRBV12-4 combines with J gene TRBJ2-1. This CDR3 is built from 14 residues. This CDR3 reads CASSLDLTYNEQFF.

V and J are TRBV7-2 and TRBJ2-6; TCRdb names TRBD2, which stays unverified in the absence of DNA. This CDR3 is 17 amino acids long. Germline assignment: CDR1 SGHTA and CDR2 FQGNSA. The CDR3 region is CASSGSGLAGGANVLTF. Using reference TRBV7-2 and TRBJ2-6 for the parts outside the CDR3, the full variable domain is GAGVSQSPSNKVTEKGKDVELRCDPISGHTALYWYRQSLGQGLEFLIYFQGNSAPDKSGLPSDRFSAERTGGSVSTLTIQRTQQEDSAVYLCASSGSGLAGGANVLTFGAGSRLTVL.

The rearrangement uses TRBV3-1 and TRBJ2-3; the D call from TCRdb, TRBD1, cannot be confirmed without DNA. Germline V gene sequence: CDR1 LGHDT, CDR2 YNNKEL (reference sequence). This CDR3 is 14 amino acids long. This CDR3 is CASSHGTNTDTQYF.

The CDR3 spells CASSLNSQNYGYTF. The gene calls are TRBV5-1 and TRBJ1-2. The CDR3 has 14 amino acids. Germline lookup yields CDR1 SGHRS and CDR2 YFSETQ.

The chain is built from TRBV15 and TRBJ1-2. This CDR3 has 15 residues. Per germline, CDR1 LNHNV and CDR2 YYDKDF (reference sequence). The CDR3 loop reads CATSRDKASNYGYTF.

The rearrangement links TRBV20-1 to TRBJ1-2. The CDR3 consists of 11 residues. Germline assignment: CDR1 DFQATT and CDR2 SNEGSKA (reference sequence). CDR3 loop: CSASHNYGYTF.

The CDR3 spells CSARQGAGQPQHF. This rearrangement joins TRBV29-1 to TRBJ1-5; TCRdb returns TRBD1, unconfirmable since there is no DNA. CDR1 is SQVTM, CDR2 ANQGSEA, per germline. The CDR3 length is 13 residues.

CDR3 sequence: CSARDVGGYGELFF. This chain uses TRBV20-1 with TRBJ2-2; as DNA is missing, the TRBD1 call by TCRdb cannot be tested. CDR3 length equals 14 residues. Germline-derived CDR1 and CDR2 are DFQATT and SNEGSKA (reference sequence).

The gene calls are TRBV7-2 and TRBJ2-2; TCRdb picks TRBD2, but there is no DNA to check that call. Germline V gives CDR1 SGHTA, CDR2 FQGNSA. The CDR3 has 15 amino acids. CDR3 sequence reads: CASSDRTSGPGELFF. The variable domain in full, with the rest retrieved from reference TRBV7-2 and TRBJ2-2, is GAGVSQSPSNKVTEKGKDVELRCDPISGHTALYWYRQSLGQGLEFLIYFQGNSAPDKSGLPSDRFSAERTGGSVSTLTIQRTQQEDSAVYLCASSDRTSGPGELFFGEGSRLTVL.

This chain uses TRBV12-3 or TRBV12-4 with TRBJ1-1; with no DNA, the TCRdb D assignment of TRBD1 cannot be verified. The CDR3 sequence is 14 residues long. CDR3: CASTPDRGNTEAFF.

The V call is TRBV13, the J call TRBJ2-1; TCRdb calls TRBD1, which cannot be checked without DNA. The CDR3 covers 16 residues. Germline lookup yields CDR1 PRHDT and CDR2 FYEKMQ (reference sequence). The CDR3 loop reads CASSLGGQGYYNEQFF.

The rearrangement uses TRBV10-3 and TRBJ2-1; TCRdb selects TRBD2, and the lack of DNA leaves this call unchecked. Germline V gene data show CDR1 as ENHRY and CDR2 as SYGVKD. The CDR3 is 15 residues long. The CDR3 reads CAISGSGDSYNEQFF.

This rearrangement joins TRBV30 to TRBJ2-3; TCRdb returns TRBD1, unconfirmable since there is no DNA. This CDR3 is 14 amino acids long. The germline V gene has CDR1 GTSNPN and CDR2 SVGIG (reference sequence). CDR3 sequence: CASARGWGTDTQYF.

The chain couples TRBV11-1 to TRBJ2-4; TCRdb names TRBD1, which stays unverified in the absence of DNA. The CDR3 is made up of 15 amino acids. Germline CDR1 and CDR2: SGHAT and FQDESV (reference sequence). The chain's CDR3 is CASSFGTGAKNIQYF.

CDR3: CASSFTVTDRGGYTF. The J gene is TRBJ1-2, the V gene TRBV7-9; TCRdb indicates TRBD1, and absent DNA this call remains unverified. Looked up from germline, CDR1 is SEHNR and CDR2 is FQNEAQ (reference sequence). This CDR3 comprises 15 residues. The entire variable domain, with the rest obtained from reference TRBV7-9 and TRBJ1-2, is as follows: DTGVSQNPRHKITKRGQNVTFRCDPISEHNRLYWYRQTLGQGPEFLTYFQNEAQLEKSRLLSDRFSAERPKGSFSTLEIQRTEQGDSAMYLCASSFTVTDRGGYTFGSGTRLTVV.

The chain is built from TRBV7-3 and TRBJ2-7; the TCRdb call, TRBD1, lacks DNA for checking. The CDR3 loop spans 13 amino acids. Germline CDR1 is SGHTA and CDR2 is FQGTGA. CDR3 protein: CASSPDPLYEQYF.

The chain recombines TRBV28 with TRBJ2-5; without DNA, the TCRdb call of TRBD1 cannot be checked. CDR3 length equals 15 residues. The germline gives CDR1 MDHEN, CDR2 SYDVKM. CDR3 loop: CASSLAGALGETQYF.